This TCR beta chain was observed in a study of shared clonotypes between healthy human individuals. The germline gives CDR1 MNHEY, CDR2 SMNVEV (reference sequence). The ends lost 6 bases at V and 1 base at J; junction bases unmatched: 14. The CDR3 is 19 amino acids. TCRdb's copy holds only in-frame clones and misses some; the assay was immunoSEQ multiplex PCR. This sample yields hundreds of thousands of clones, of which about 76% are seen a single time; around 13% belongs to the top ten. The chain has TRBV27 and TRBJ2-7; 14 bases agree with TRBD2. The source of this sequence is a woman aged 40 to 50 in good health. Some clones in this sample may be carry-over from other donors' samples. Material: PBMCs. The CDR3 nucleotides are TGTGCCAGCAGAGAGAAAGTTCCGGGACTAGCGGGAGTATCCTACGAGCAGTACTTC. Protein product: CASREKVPGLAGVSYEQYF.